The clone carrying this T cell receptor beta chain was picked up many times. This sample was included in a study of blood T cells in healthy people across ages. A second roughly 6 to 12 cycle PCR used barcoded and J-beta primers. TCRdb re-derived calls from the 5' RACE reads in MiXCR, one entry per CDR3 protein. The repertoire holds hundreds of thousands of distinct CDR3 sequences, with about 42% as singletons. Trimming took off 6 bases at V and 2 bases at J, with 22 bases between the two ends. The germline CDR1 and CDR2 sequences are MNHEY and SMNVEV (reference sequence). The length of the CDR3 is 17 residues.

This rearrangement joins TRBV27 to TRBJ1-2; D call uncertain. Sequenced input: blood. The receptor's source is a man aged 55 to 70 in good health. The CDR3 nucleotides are TGTGCCAGCAGACGAGGAACGAAGGAAGGCTCGAACTATGGCTACACCTTC. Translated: CASRRGTKEGSNYGYTF.